These 3 T cell receptor beta chains came from one sample sequenced in a study of blood T cell repertoires in COVID-19. Libraries were prepared by immunoSEQ multiplex PCR; TCRdb keeps only in-frame clonotypes and omits some of them. The sample has over 150,000 clones; roughly nine tenths are singletons. The sample was peripheral blood. The origin of the receptors is a man in his 70s with active or convalescent COVID-19.

The chain links TRBV5-1 to TRBJ2-2, with D hard to call. Per the germline V gene, CDR1 is SGHRS and CDR2 is YFSETQ. Deletions cut 4 bases from V and 1 base from J, with 11 bases between. The CDR3 sequence is 15 residues long. CDR3 nucleotide sequence: TGCGCCAGCAGCCCGGCGGCTGGGAACACCGGGGAGCTGTTTTTT. Encoded protein: CASSPAAGNTGELFF.

In this sample, this clone turned up once. This chain connects TRBV28 to TRBJ1-4, with 8 bases that match TRBD1. Unmatched junction bases numbered 9, after V lost 7 bases and J lost 8 bases. CDR3 size: 14 residues. Germline V gives CDR1 MDHEN, CDR2 SYDVKM. For the CDR3, the DNA is TGTGCCAGCAACCGCGGACAGGGTGGAGAAAAACTGTTTTTT. It yields the protein CASNRGQGGEKLFF. Full variable domain (rest looked up from reference TRBV28 and TRBJ1-4): DVKVTQSSRYLVKRTGEKVFLECVQDMDHENMFWYRQDPGLGLRLIYFSYDVKMKEKGDIPEGYSVSREKKERFSLILESASTNQTSMYLCASNRGQGGEKLFFGSGTQLSVL.

CDR3 bases: TGTGCCAGTAGTTTCGGACTAGTATCAAATGAGCAGTTCTTC. It encodes CASSFGLVSNEQFF. The J gene is TRBJ2-1, the V gene TRBV19; TRBD2 agrees at 7 bases. The CDR3 has 14 amino acids. Germline V gene lookup returns CDR1 LNHDA and CDR2 SQIVND (reference sequence). Trimming took 5 bases from V and 7 from J; bases not matched to a gene: 8. The variable domain in full, completed from reference TRBV19 and TRBJ2-1, reads DGGITQSPKYLFRKEGQNVTLSCEQNLNHDAMYWYRQDPGQGLRLIYYSQIVNDFQKGDIAEGYSVSREKKESFPLTVTSAQKNPTAFYLCASSFGLVSNEQFFGPGTRLTVL.